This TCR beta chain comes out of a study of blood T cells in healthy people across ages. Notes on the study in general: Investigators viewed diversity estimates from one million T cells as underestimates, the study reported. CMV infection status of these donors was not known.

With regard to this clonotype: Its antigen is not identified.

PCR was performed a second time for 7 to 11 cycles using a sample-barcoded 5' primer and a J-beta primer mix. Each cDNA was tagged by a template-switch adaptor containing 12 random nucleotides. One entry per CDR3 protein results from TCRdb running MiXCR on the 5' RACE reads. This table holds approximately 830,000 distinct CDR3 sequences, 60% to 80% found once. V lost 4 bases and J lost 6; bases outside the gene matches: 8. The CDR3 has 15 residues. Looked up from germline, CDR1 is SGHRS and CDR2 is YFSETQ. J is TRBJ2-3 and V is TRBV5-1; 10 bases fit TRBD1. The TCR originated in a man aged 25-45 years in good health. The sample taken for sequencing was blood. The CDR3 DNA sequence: TGCGCCAGCAGCGGGACAGGGGACCACTGGGATACGCAGTATTTT. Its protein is CASSGTGDHWDTQYF.